The next 25 T cell receptor beta chains were all read from a single sample in a study of T cell responses to AZD1222 COVID-19 vaccine. Profiling relied on immunoSEQ multiplex PCR, and the TCRdb table lists in-frame clones only, not all of them. The table includes over 120,000 clones, roughly nine tenths detected once. Sequenced material: peripheral blood, taken on day 0 of AZD1222 vaccination. Receptors originate from an adult in good health.

V usage is TRBV19 and J usage is TRBJ2-2; TRBD2 might be the D (6 bases). CDR1 is LNHDA and CDR2 is SQIVND in the germline V gene (reference sequence). The length of the CDR3 is 13 residues. V shed 3 bases and J shed 5 bases, with 7 bases lying between them. CDR3 protein: CASSMAGTGELFF. CDR3 DNA sequence: TGTGCCAGTAGTATGGCGGGAACCGGGGAGCTGTTTTTT.

This sequence joins TRBV18 and TRBJ1-6; 8 bases map to TRBD1. CDR1 is KGHSH and CDR2 is LQKENI in the germline V gene. J lost 5 bases, V lost 6 bases, and 6 bases had no gene match. CDR3 length: 15 residues. CDR3 amino acids: CASSRATGDNSPLHF. Written as DNA, the CDR3 is TGTGCCAGCTCGCGCGCGACAGGGGATAATTCACCCCTCCACTTT.

The chain has TRBV10-1 and TRBJ2-7; no reliable D call. The V gene's germline CDR1 is WNHNN and CDR2 SYGVQD (reference sequence). With 2 bases removed from V and 3 bases from J, the gap between germline ends came to 5 bases. This CDR3 has 12 amino acids. In nucleotides, the CDR3 is TGCGCCAGCAGTGAGGGGAACTACGAGCAGTACTTC. Its translation is CASSEGNYEQYF.

The rearrangement links TRBV30 to TRBJ1-2, with D possibly TRBD1 on 5 matching bases. The CDR3 consists of 16 residues. Germline V gene data show CDR1 as GTSNPN and CDR2 as SVGIG (reference sequence). V was shortened by 4 bases and J by 5 bases, with 23 bases between the two germline ends. The CDR3 DNA reads TGTGCCTGGACCCTACGGGGACGGCACTGGGGGTATGGCTACACCTTC. Its protein is CAWTLRGRHWGYGYTF.

For the CDR3, the DNA is TGCGCCAGCAGCTGGACTAGCGGGAATGAGCAGTTCTTC. It encodes CASSWTSGNEQFF. The chain joins TRBV5-1 to TRBJ2-1; TRBD2 matches 11 bases. The junction had 0 bases not matched to a gene; V was cut back by 3 bases and J by 7 bases. The CDR3 runs to 13 residues. Germline V gives CDR1 SGHRS, CDR2 YFSETQ.

The rearrangement uses TRBV24-1 and TRBJ1-1; TRBD1 is a possible D gene (5 bases). Germline CDR1 reads KGHDR; CDR2 reads SFDVKD. The CDR3 loop spans 15 amino acids. Between the trimmed V and J ends, which lost 3 bases and 4 bases, there was a span of 14 bases. The CDR3 DNA is TGTGCCACCAGTGATCCTTCGACGGGGGGCACTGAAGCTTTCTTT. This codes for CATSDPSTGGTEAFF.

The chain employs TRBV5-6 and TRBJ1-3; 9 bases match TRBD1. V trimming: 2 bases; J trimming: 2 bases; junction bases outside the gene matches: 2. Germline assignment: CDR1 SGHDT and CDR2 YYEEEE. The CDR3 is made up of 15 amino acids. Written as DNA, the CDR3 is TGTGCCAGCAGCTTCGGGACAGGGACTGGAAACACCATATATTTT. Its protein is CASSFGTGTGNTIYF.

The chain recombines TRBV20-1 with TRBJ2-2, with D perhaps assigned TRBD1 or TRBD2 (6 bases each). Between the trimmed V and J ends, which lost 3 bases and 6 bases, there was a span of 8 bases. Germline V gene lookup returns CDR1 DFQATT and CDR2 SNEGSKA (reference sequence). The length of the CDR3 is 12 residues. The CDR3 region has the DNA TGCAGTGCTAGTAGGGGGGCCGGGGAGCTGTTTTTT. Translation gives CSASRGAGELFF.

The genes are TRBV6-1 and TRBJ1-4, with D unclear. CDR3 length equals 17 residues. Germline V gene sequence: CDR1 MNHNS, CDR2 SASEGT. Trimming took off 0 bases at V and 3 bases at J, with 14 bases between the two ends. The CDR3 DNA sequence: TGTGCCAGCAGTGAAGCAGGAGAACAGTACGCTAATGAAAAACTGTTTTTT. Its translation is CASSEAGEQYANEKLFF.

This clone was recorded only once. This chain uses TRBV19 with TRBJ2-3; D is perhaps TRBD1 (6 bases). V lost 1 base, J lost 10 bases, and 24 bases lay in between. Germline-derived CDR1 and CDR2 are LNHDA and SQIVND (reference sequence). The CDR3 extends over 17 amino acids. The chain's CDR3 is CASSIGSGAAMGGAQYF. DNA for the CDR3: TGTGCCAGTAGTATAGGGTCAGGGGCAGCCATGGGCGGAGCGCAGTATTTT.

The gene calls are TRBV7-9 and TRBJ2-1, with 10 bases matching TRBD2. After removal of 6 bases from V and 3 bases from J, the junction contained 8 bases not matched to a gene. Germline CDR1 SEHNR, CDR2 FQNEAQ (reference sequence). This CDR3 has 16 residues. The CDR3 nucleotides are TGTGCCAGCAGACCCTCCGTAGCGGGAGGCTACAATGAGCAGTTCTTC. It codes for CASRPSVAGGYNEQFF.

The V and J genes are TRBV7-9 and TRBJ1-3; a weak D match, TRBD1 (5 bases). The CDR3 loop spans 15 amino acids. The germline V and J ends were trimmed by 5 bases and 0 bases, with 11 bases remaining between them. Germline V gives CDR1 SEHNR, CDR2 FQNEAQ (reference sequence). The CDR3, as DNA: TGTGCCAGCAGCATAACAGGACTCTCTGGAAACACCATATATTTT. Its protein product is CASSITGLSGNTIYF.

The rearrangement uses TRBV30 and TRBJ2-2; 7 bases are shared with TRBD1. CDR1 is GTSNPN and CDR2 is SVGIG in the germline V gene (reference sequence). Trimming cost V 3 bases and J 6 bases; bases outside gene matches: 13. The CDR3 runs to 16 residues. In DNA, the CDR3 is TGTGCCTGGAGGTTTTACAGGGGTGCGTCACCCGGGGAGCTGTTTTTT. Its translation: CAWRFYRGASPGELFF.

This chain connects TRBV5-1 to TRBJ1-1; weak D call: TRBD1 (6 bases). V lost 0 bases to trimming and J lost 0 bases, with 6 bases between them. Germline CDR1 and CDR2: SGHRS and YFSETQ. The CDR3 runs to 14 residues. In nucleotides, the CDR3 is TGCGCCAGCAGCTTGGGGGACATGAACACTGAAGCTTTCTTT. This encodes CASSLGDMNTEAFF.

The rearrangement joins TRBV5-6 to TRBJ1-6; D is uncertain. CDR1 and CDR2 (germline): SGHDT, YYEEEE. The CDR3 spans 17 residues. Trimming pared 4 bases from V and 0 bases from J, leaving 14 bases between. CDR3 sequence (DNA): TGTGCCAGCAGCCTAGACGGAAGAAACTCCTATAATTCACCCCTCCACTTT. It translates to CASSLDGRNSYNSPLHF.

V is TRBV6-2 or TRBV6-3 and J is TRBJ2-7; tentatively, D is TRBD1 or TRBD2 (6 bases each). There are 20 residues in the CDR3. Looked up from germline, CDR1 is MNHEY and CDR2 is SVGEGT. Trimming stripped 2 bases from V and 0 bases from J, with 26 bases between. This chain's CDR3 is CASSYRGGEVAGRSSYEQYF. In nucleotides, the CDR3 is TGTGCCAGCAGTTACCGAGGGGGTGAAGTCGCGGGAAGGAGCTCCTACGAGCAGTACTTC.

CDR3: CASSQDRAPENEQFF. Written as DNA, the CDR3 is TGTGCCAGCAGCCAAGATCGAGCCCCCGAGAATGAGCAGTTCTTC. The chain links TRBV4-2 to TRBJ2-1; D gene ambiguous. The CDR3 is 15 residues long. The germline CDR1 and CDR2 sequences are LGHNA and YNFKEQ. Trimming took 0 bases from V and 7 from J, leaving 13 bases between them.

CDR3 in amino acids: CASSPLRAGSTF. As DNA, the CDR3 is TGTGCCAGCAGTCCCCTCCGAGCAGGATCCACCTTC. The rearrangement joins TRBV6-5 to TRBJ1-2; D not resolved. Trimming shortened V by 5 bases and J by 13 bases, and 17 bases separated the two germline ends. Germline lookup yields CDR1 MNHEY and CDR2 SVGAGI. The CDR3 is made up of 12 amino acids.

This clone was counted a few times. The V call is TRBV27, the J call TRBJ2-1; 7 bases line up with TRBD2. CDR3 length: 14 amino acids. Germline lookup yields CDR1 MNHEY and CDR2 SMNVEV (reference sequence). The trim removed 6 bases at V and 5 bases at J, leaving 7 bases unmatched. CDR3 region: CASSHSGSNNEQFF. The CDR3 DNA reads TGTGCCAGCAGCCATAGCGGGTCTAACAATGAGCAGTTCTTC.

The chain joins TRBV5-4 to TRBJ2-1; maybe TRBD1 (5 bases). This CDR3 has 15 residues. Trimming cost V 0 bases and J 2 bases, with 9 bases left between them. Germline V lookup: CDR1 SGHNT, CDR2 YYREEE (reference sequence). CDR3 in amino acids: CASSLDRSPYNEQFF. In DNA, the CDR3 is TGTGCCAGCAGCTTGGACAGGTCCCCCTACAATGAGCAGTTCTTC.

CDR3 nucleotide sequence: TGTGCCAGCAGTGAAATTATAGGCACAGGCAAGTACAATGAGCAGTTCTTC. It is translated as CASSEIIGTGKYNEQFF. V and J are TRBV2 and TRBJ2-1; tentatively, D is TRBD1 (5 bases). V gave up 2 bases and J gave up 4 bases, with 18 bases separating them. CDR1 and CDR2 (germline): SNHLY, FYNNEI. This CDR3 comprises 17 residues. Combining the CDR3 with reference TRBV2 and TRBJ2-1 gives the whole variable domain EPEVTQTPSHQVTQMGQEVILRCVPISNHLYFYWYRQILGQKVEFLVSFYNNEISEKSEIFDDQFSVERPDGSNFTLKIRSTKLEDSAMYFCASSEIIGTGKYNEQFFGPGTRLTVL.

This chain connects TRBV19 to TRBJ1-4, with TRBD1 matching 9 bases. This CDR3 has 15 amino acids. Germline V gene lookup returns CDR1 LNHDA and CDR2 SQIVND (reference sequence). Germline trimming cut 2 bases from V and 8 bases from J; bases unmatched to any gene: 6. The CDR3 loop reads CASSILRDRVEKLFF. The CDR3 DNA reads as TGTGCCAGTAGTATACTCCGGGACAGGGTGGAAAAACTGTTTTTT.

This chain joins TRBV30 and TRBJ1-3; no reliable D call. Germline V gene sequence: CDR1 GTSNPN, CDR2 SVGIG (reference sequence). Trimming took off 0 bases at V and 0 bases at J, with 12 bases between the two ends. There are 16 residues in the CDR3. CDR3 region: CAWSVRASSSGNTIYF. The CDR3 region has the DNA TGTGCCTGGAGTGTTCGGGCCTCTAGCTCTGGAAACACCATATATTTT.

J is TRBJ1-3 and V is TRBV6-5; possible D gene TRBD1, 6 bases. Germline assignment: CDR1 MNHEY and CDR2 SVGAGI. This CDR3 is 15 amino acids long. V lost 5 bases to trimming and J lost 0 bases, with 11 bases between them. The CDR3 nucleotides read TGTGCCAGCAGTCTGGACAGATCCTCTGGAAACACCATATATTTT. Translation: CASSLDRSSGNTIYF.

The chain has TRBV6-5 and TRBJ2-5, with D maybe TRBD2 (5 bases). Trimming left V 4 bases short and J 3 bases short, with 12 bases between. The CDR3 runs 14 residues. Germline V CDR1 and CDR2: MNHEY, SVGAGI. The CDR3 reads CASSSTIPKETQYF. The CDR3 DNA follows: TGTGCCAGCAGTTCGACTATTCCCAAAGAGACCCAGTACTTC.